The 15 T cell receptor beta chains reported below all come from one sample, sequenced in a study of T cell responses to AZD1222 COVID-19 vaccine. Here immunoSEQ multiplex PCR was the method, and the copy in TCRdb shows in-frame clones only, minus some. Altogether approximately 89,000 clones are present, just over 90% being singletons, with the ten largest covering roughly 11%. Sequenced material: peripheral blood, taken 28 days after the second AZD1222 dose. The receptors come from an adult who received the AZD1222 COVID-19 vaccine.

The rearrangement uses TRBV9 and TRBJ2-7, with 13 positions matching TRBD2. CDR1 and CDR2 from the germline V gene are SGDLS and YYNGEE. The V and J ends lost 2 bases and 4 bases, in that order; junction bases with no gene match: 0. The CDR3 covers 14 residues. In DNA, the CDR3 is TGTGCCAGCAGCGTGGGACTAGCGGGGTACGAGCAGTACTTC. It specifies CASSVGLAGYEQYF.

This chain uses TRBV27 with TRBJ2-7; D is possibly TRBD1 or TRBD2 (5 bases each). Between the trimmed V and J ends, which lost 6 bases and 0 bases, there was a span of 21 bases. Germline lookup yields CDR1 MNHEY and CDR2 SMNVEV (reference sequence). The CDR3 consists of 17 residues. Written as DNA, the CDR3 is TGTGCCAGCAGCCACACCCGTGGGACCTCGTCCTCCTACGAGCAGTACTTC. Its protein is CASSHTRGTSSSYEQYF.

The rearrangement links TRBV6-2 or TRBV6-3 to TRBJ2-7; 10 bases map to TRBD2. CDR3 size: 14 residues. Germline CDR1 and CDR2: MNHEY and SVGEGT. J was trimmed by 2 bases and V by 4 bases; bases with no gene match: 2. CDR3 residues: CASSLGTSAYEQYF. The DNA of the CDR3 is TGTGCCAGCAGTTTAGGGACTAGCGCCTACGAGCAGTACTTC.

This chain links TRBV7-8 with TRBJ2-3; 7 bases agree with TRBD2. The CDR3 has 16 amino acids. With 2 bases clipped from V and 4 bases from J, the junction kept 9 bases outside the gene matches. Looked up from germline, CDR1 is SGHVS and CDR2 is FQNEAQ. CDR3 DNA sequence: TGTGCCAGCAGCTTATCGACTAGCCGGGGGGCAGATACGCAGTATTTT. As protein: CASSLSTSRGADTQYF.

This clone was seen just once. The chain is built from TRBV28 and TRBJ2-1; 10 bases are shared with TRBD2. CDR1 and CDR2 from the germline V gene are MDHEN and SYDVKM. V was pared by 6 bases and J by 10 bases, with 15 bases of the junction left unmatched. This CDR3 has 16 amino acids. The CDR3 DNA sequence: TGTGCCAGCAGGGATATAGCGGGAGGCCCCAATGAGGAGCAGTTCTTC. Translated, it gives CASRDIAGGPNEEQFF.

The chain links TRBV27 to TRBJ2-1; either TRBD1 or TRBD2 may fit D (5 bases each). Germline lookup yields CDR1 MNHEY and CDR2 SMNVEV (reference sequence). Trimming removed 4 bases from V and 2 bases from J, with 12 bases in between. The CDR3 spans 15 residues. The CDR3 protein is CASSSISGPYNEQFF. As DNA, the CDR3 is TGTGCCAGCAGTTCAATCTCGGGACCCTACAATGAGCAGTTCTTC.

This chain uses TRBV7-9 with TRBJ1-1; no firm D call. V gave up 1 base and J gave up 0 bases, with 6 bases separating them. The CDR3 loop spans 14 amino acids. Germline values: CDR1 SEHNR, CDR2 FQNEAQ (reference sequence). The CDR3 region has the DNA TGTGCCAGCAGCTTAGGAGTTCTGAACACTGAAGCTTTCTTT. It specifies CASSLGVLNTEAFF.

This chain connects TRBV6-5 to TRBJ2-7; no clear D. Germline CDR1 reads MNHEY; CDR2 reads SVGAGI. The CDR3 is 15 residues long. Trimming stripped 0 bases from V and 5 bases from J, with 14 bases between. DNA for the CDR3: TGTGCCAGCAGTTACTCGACCCGGGCCCGGAACGAGCAGTACTTC. Translation: CASSYSTRARNEQYF.

The rearrangement uses TRBV9 and TRBJ1-2; the D gene is possibly TRBD1 (5 bases). Between the trimmed V and J ends, which lost 0 bases and 4 bases, there was a span of 16 bases. Looked up from germline, CDR1 is SGDLS and CDR2 is YYNGEE. The CDR3 loop spans 16 amino acids. In nucleotides, the CDR3 is TGTGCCAGCAGCGTAGCGGGGGGAAGGGGCCCCTATGGCTACACCTTC. Translation gives CASSVAGGRGPYGYTF. Based on the CDR3 plus reference TRBV9 and TRBJ1-2, the full variable domain is DSGVTQTPKHLITATGQRVTLRCSPRSGDLSVYWYQQSLDQGLQFLIQYYNGEERAKGNILERFSAQQFPDLHSELNLSSLELGDSALYFCASSVAGGRGPYGYTFGSGTRLTVV.

The chain links TRBV15 to TRBJ1-5; 9 nucleotides agree with TRBD1. J lost 6 bases, V lost 5 bases, and 14 bases had no gene match. The CDR3 sequence is 17 residues long. CDR1 LNHNV and CDR2 YYDKDF come from the germline V gene (reference sequence). CDR3 sequence: CATSSRTGVIRPQPQHF. CDR3 bases: TGTGCCACCAGCTCCCGGACAGGGGTTATTCGGCCTCAGCCCCAGCATTTT.

The chain carries TRBV24-1 and TRBJ2-7; D is perhaps TRBD2 (5 bases). V was clipped by 4 bases and J by 0 bases, with 9 bases between them. Germline CDR1 KGHDR, CDR2 SFDVKD. The CDR3 totals 14 residues. The CDR3 DNA reads as TGTGCCACCAGTGACCCCCGGGGCTCCTACGAGCAGTACTTC. Its protein product is CATSDPRGSYEQYF.

The gene calls are TRBV6-5 and TRBJ2-7; D is perhaps TRBD2 (5 bases). Trimming removed 5 bases at V and 2 bases at J, with 13 bases between. This CDR3 comprises 14 residues. Germline CDR1 MNHEY, CDR2 SVGAGI. CDR3 sequence: CASSKNAGTYEQYF. The CDR3 region has the DNA TGTGCCAGCAGTAAAAATGCCGGGACCTACGAGCAGTACTTC.

V usage is TRBV11-3 and J usage is TRBJ2-2; 7 bases are shared with TRBD1. Germline CDR1 and CDR2: SGHNT and YENEEA. After removal of 5 bases from V and 5 bases from J, the junction contained 11 bases not matched to a gene. The CDR3 extends over 16 amino acids. CDR3: CASSTITGERTGELFF. The DNA for the CDR3 is TGTGCCAGCAGCACCATTACAGGGGAGCGAACCGGGGAGCTGTTTTTT.

This clone was counted a single time. V is TRBV2 and J is TRBJ1-6; no clear D gene. CDR1 and CDR2 from the germline V gene are SNHLY and FYNNEI. This CDR3 region has 15 residues. V shed 4 bases and J shed 0 bases, with 7 bases lying between them. The CDR3 sequence is CASSAESSYNSPLHF. Written as DNA, the CDR3 is TGTGCCAGCAGTGCCGAGAGCTCCTATAATTCACCCCTCCACTTT.

Of note for this clone: A junction end diverges from the germline sequence, so it may reflect a read error. Here the CDR3 DNA reads TGTGCCATCGGTGACAGGATAAATCAGCCCCAGCATTTT. Translation: CAIGDRINQPQHF. The chain is built from TRBV10-3 and TRBJ1-5; D perhaps matches TRBD1 (6 bases). The CDR3 spans 13 residues. The germline V gene has CDR1 ENHRY and CDR2 SYGVKD.